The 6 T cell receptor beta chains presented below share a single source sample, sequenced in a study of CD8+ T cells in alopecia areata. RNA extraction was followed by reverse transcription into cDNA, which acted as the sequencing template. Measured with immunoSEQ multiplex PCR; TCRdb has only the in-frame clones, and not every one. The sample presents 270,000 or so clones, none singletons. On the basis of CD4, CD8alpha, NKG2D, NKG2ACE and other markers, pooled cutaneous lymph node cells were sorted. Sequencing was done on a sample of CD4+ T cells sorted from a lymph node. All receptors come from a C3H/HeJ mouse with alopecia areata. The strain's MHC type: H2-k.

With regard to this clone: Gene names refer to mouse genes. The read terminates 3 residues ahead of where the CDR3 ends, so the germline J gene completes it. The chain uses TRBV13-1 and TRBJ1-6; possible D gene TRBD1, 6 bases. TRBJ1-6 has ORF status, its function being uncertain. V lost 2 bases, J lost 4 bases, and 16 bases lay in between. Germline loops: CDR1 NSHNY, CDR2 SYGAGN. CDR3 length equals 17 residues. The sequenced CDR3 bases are TGTGCCAGCAGTGAAGGTCGGGGGGCAGGGTATAATTCGCCC. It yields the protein CASSEGRGAGYNSP. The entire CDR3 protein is CASSEGRGAGYNSPLYF.

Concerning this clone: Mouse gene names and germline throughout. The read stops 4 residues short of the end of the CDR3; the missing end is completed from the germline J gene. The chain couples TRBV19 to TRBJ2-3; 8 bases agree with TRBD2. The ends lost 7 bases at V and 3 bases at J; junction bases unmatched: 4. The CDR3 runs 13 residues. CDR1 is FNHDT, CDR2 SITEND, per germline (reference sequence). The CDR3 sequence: CASAGGRAETLYF. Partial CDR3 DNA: TGTGCCAGCGCGGGGGGGCGCGCAGAA.

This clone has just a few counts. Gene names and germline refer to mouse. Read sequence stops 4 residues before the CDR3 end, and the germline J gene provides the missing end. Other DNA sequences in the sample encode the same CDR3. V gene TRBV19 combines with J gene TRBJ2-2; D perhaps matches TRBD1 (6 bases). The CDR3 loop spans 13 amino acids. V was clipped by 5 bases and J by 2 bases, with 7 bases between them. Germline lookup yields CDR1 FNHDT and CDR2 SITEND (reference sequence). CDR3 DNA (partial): TGTGCCAGCAGAGGACAGAACACCGGG. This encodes CASRGQNTG. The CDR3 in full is CASRGQNTGQLYF.

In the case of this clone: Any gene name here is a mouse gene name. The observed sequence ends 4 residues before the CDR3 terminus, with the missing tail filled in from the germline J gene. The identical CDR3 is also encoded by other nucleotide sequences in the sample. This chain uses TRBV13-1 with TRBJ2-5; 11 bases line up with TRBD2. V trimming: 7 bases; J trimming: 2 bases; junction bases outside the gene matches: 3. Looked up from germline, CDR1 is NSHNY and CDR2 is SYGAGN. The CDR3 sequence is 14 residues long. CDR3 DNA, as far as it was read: TGTGCCAGCCGGACTGGGGGGTCCCAAGAC. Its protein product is CASRTGGSQD. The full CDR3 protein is CASRTGGSQDTQYF.

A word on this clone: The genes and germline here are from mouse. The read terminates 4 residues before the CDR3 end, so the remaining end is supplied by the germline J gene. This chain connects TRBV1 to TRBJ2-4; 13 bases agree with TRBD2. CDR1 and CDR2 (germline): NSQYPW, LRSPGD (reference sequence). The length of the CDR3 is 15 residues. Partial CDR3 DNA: TGCACCTGCAGTGCCGGGACTGGGGGGGGAAAC. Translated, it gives CTCSAGTGGGN. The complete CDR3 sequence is CTCSAGTGGGNTLYF.

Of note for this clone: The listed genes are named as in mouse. CDR3 sequence: CASGEGGARQDTQYF. The CDR3 bases that were read are TGTGCCAGCGGTGAGGGGGGGGCGCGCCAAGAC. J is TRBJ2-5 and V is TRBV13-2; 8 nucleotides align to TRBD2. Read coverage stops 4 residues before the CDR3 terminus; the germline J gene supplies the remainder. CDR3 length equals 15 residues. The germline gives CDR1 NNHNN, CDR2 SYGAGS (reference sequence). After removal of 2 bases from V and 2 bases from J, the junction contained 4 bases not matched to a gene.